These 20 T cell receptor beta chains came from one sample sequenced in a study of blood T cell repertoires in COVID-19. Some clones are missing from TCRdb's copy, which holds only in-frame ones; the method was immunoSEQ multiplex PCR. The table shows 120,000 or so clones, with about four fifths occurring only once. The sequencing sample was made of peripheral blood. These receptors were obtained from a man aged 25 to 45 with COVID-19, enrolled during active disease.

This clone appeared a few times. The chain employs TRBV18 and TRBJ2-1; 8 nucleotides agree with TRBD2. In germline, CDR1 is KGHSH, CDR2 LQKENI. CDR3 length: 15 amino acids. With 6 bases clipped from V and 7 bases from J, the junction kept 11 bases outside the gene matches. CDR3 region: CASSPGGARMNEQFF. DNA of the CDR3: TGTGCCAGCTCCCCCGGGGGGGCGCGGATGAATGAGCAGTTCTTC.

CDR3 sequence (DNA): TGCGCCAGCAGCTTGGGGGTGGGGCAACCCAACACCGGGGAGCTGTTTTTT. Protein sequence: CASSLGVGQPNTGELFF. The chain uses TRBV5-1 and TRBJ2-2; D possibly corresponds to TRBD1 (5 bases). The ends were cut back, 0 bases at V and 2 bases at J, with 14 bases in the middle. There are 17 residues in the CDR3. Germline V gene data show CDR1 as SGHRS and CDR2 as YFSETQ.

As to this clone: The sample carries other DNA sequences with the same CDR3. This chain joins TRBV29-1 and TRBJ1-2; 11 bases fit TRBD1. CDR1 is SQVTM, CDR2 ANQGSEA, per germline. This CDR3 contains 13 residues. J gave up 3 bases and V 7 bases, and 4 bases lay outside the gene matches. CDR3 DNA: TGCAGCGCTAGGACAGGGGGCGACTATGGCTACACCTTC. It is translated as CSARTGGDYGYTF. Using reference TRBV29-1 and TRBJ1-2 for the parts outside the CDR3, the full variable domain is SAVISQKPSRDICQRGTSLTIQCQVDSQVTMMFWYRQQPGQSLTLIATANQGSEATYESGFVIDKFPISRPNLTFSTLTVSNMSPEDSSIYLCSARTGGDYGYTFGSGTRLTVV.

This chain uses TRBV3-1 (or the pseudogene TRBV3-2) with TRBJ2-6; D perhaps matches TRBD2 (6 bases). V was trimmed by 7 bases and J by 0 bases, leaving 16 bases between them. Germline loops: CDR1 LGHDT, CDR2 YNNKEL (reference sequence). There are 17 residues in the CDR3. This CDR3 is CASTIKGLTSGANVLTF. The CDR3 DNA reads TGTGCCAGCACCATTAAGGGACTTACCTCTGGGGCCAACGTCCTGACTTTC.

The chain is built from TRBV18 and TRBJ1-2, with D perhaps TRBD1 (5 bases). Germline V CDR1 and CDR2: KGHSH, LQKENI. V was pared by 0 bases and J by 6 bases, with 11 bases between. The CDR3 consists of 14 residues. For the CDR3, the DNA is TGTGCCAGCTCACCACCAATAACAGGAAATGGCTACACCTTC. It yields the protein CASSPPITGNGYTF.

The V call is TRBV27, the J call TRBJ2-3, with 9 bases identical to TRBD2. This CDR3 is 15 amino acids long. Germline CDR1 and CDR2: MNHEY and SMNVEV (reference sequence). The junction had 8 bases not matched to a gene; V was cut back by 7 bases and J by 3 bases. This chain's CDR3 is CASTSPSGVTDTQYF. The CDR3 nucleotides read TGTGCCAGCACCTCCCCTAGCGGGGTAACAGATACGCAGTATTTT.

The chain couples TRBV24-1 to TRBJ2-2; perhaps TRBD2 as D (5 bases). CDR3 length: 14 amino acids. The V gene's germline CDR1 is KGHDR and CDR2 SFDVKD. Trimming took off 9 bases at V and 4 bases at J, with 14 bases between the two ends. This CDR3 reads CATSAVRGTGELFF. The CDR3 bases are TGTGCCACCTCTGCTGTCCGGGGCACCGGGGAGCTGTTTTTT.

The chain joins TRBV7-2 to TRBJ1-3; 8 nucleotides match TRBD1. There are 15 residues in the CDR3. Unmatched junction bases numbered 4, after V lost 6 bases and J lost 0 bases. CDR1 and CDR2 from the germline V gene are SGHTA and FQGNSA. The CDR3 reads CASSPTGGSGNTIYF. In nucleotides, the CDR3 is TGTGCCAGCAGTCCTACAGGGGGCTCTGGAAACACCATATATTTT.

V gene TRBV4-2 combines with J gene TRBJ2-6; D is unclear. Deletions cut 3 bases from V and 0 bases from J, with 9 bases between. Germline V gene sequence: CDR1 LGHNA, CDR2 YNFKEQ. The CDR3 has 16 residues. For the CDR3, the DNA is TGTGCCAGCAGCCATGGTGGAGTCTCTGGGGCCAACGTCCTGACTTTC. This sequence encodes CASSHGGVSGANVLTF.

The chain recombines TRBV7-2 with TRBJ2-3; 12 positions agree with TRBD2. After removal of 4 bases from V and 1 base from J, the junction contained 3 bases not matched to a gene. Germline CDR1 and CDR2: SGHTA and FQGNSA. The CDR3 has 16 residues. CDR3 in DNA: TGTGCCAGCAGCTCGAGACTAGCGGGGGGCACAGATACGCAGTATTTT. This gives the protein CASSSRLAGGTDTQYF.

The V gene is TRBV11-2, the J gene TRBJ1-4; a weak D match, TRBD1 (5 bases). Germline values: CDR1 SGHAT, CDR2 FQNNGV. The germline V and J ends were trimmed by 2 bases and 7 bases, with 8 bases remaining between them. The CDR3 loop spans 13 amino acids. The CDR3 here is CASSLSQGEKLFF. In nucleotides, the CDR3 is TGTGCCAGCAGCTTAAGCCAGGGTGAAAAACTGTTTTTT.

The chain has TRBV4-1 and TRBJ2-7; D remains ambiguous. Germline loops: CDR1 MGHRA, CDR2 YSYEKL. The V gene lost 3 bases and the J gene lost 3 bases, with 12 bases spanning the gap. CDR3 size: 14 residues. CDR3: CASSHRYSYYEQYF. CDR3 DNA: TGCGCCAGCAGCCATCGTTACAGCTACTACGAGCAGTACTTC.

The rearrangement joins TRBV28 to TRBJ2-7, with D possibly being TRBD1 (6 bases). Trimming removed 6 bases at V and 3 bases at J, with 21 bases between. Germline V CDR1 and CDR2: MDHEN, SYDVKM. The CDR3 is 16 amino acids. The CDR3 DNA sequence: TGTGCCAGCAGCTGGGATCCAGGGGAGTCGGGCTACGAGCAGTACTTC. Translated: CASSWDPGESGYEQYF.

This clone has just one count. This sequence joins TRBV19 and TRBJ1-6, with unresolved D. Germline CDR1 and CDR2: LNHDA and SQIVND (reference sequence). V lost 6 bases to trimming and J lost 0 bases, with 12 bases between them. The CDR3 is 16 residues long. CDR3 region: CASRTNWSSYNSPLHF. The CDR3 nucleotides are TGTGCCAGTAGGACTAACTGGAGCTCCTATAATTCACCCCTCCACTTT.

This clone was observed a few times. The CDR3 nucleotides are TGTGCCAGCAGCGCGCGTGGGACAGTGGGTTACGAGCAGTACTTC. This translates into CASSARGTVGYEQYF. The chain joins TRBV5-5 to TRBJ2-7; TRBD1 matches 7 bases. Looked up from germline, CDR1 is SGHKS and CDR2 is YYEKEE (reference sequence). The trim removed 4 bases at V and 4 bases at J, leaving 11 bases unmatched. The CDR3 is made up of 15 amino acids.

The DNA for the CDR3 is TGTGCCAGCAGTTCCTTCATGGGGGACAGCCCTACCCCCCTCCACTTT. Its protein product is CASSSFMGDSPTPLHF. V is TRBV27 and J is TRBJ1-6; 7 nucleotides line up with TRBD1. Germline CDR1 MNHEY, CDR2 SMNVEV (reference sequence). J was trimmed by 13 bases and V by 4 bases; bases with no gene match: 16. This CDR3 spans 16 amino acids.

The chain has TRBV5-1 and TRBJ2-2; 14 bases agree with TRBD2. Trimming removed 0 bases from V and 6 bases from J; junction bases left unmatched: 4. Germline CDR1 SGHRS, CDR2 YFSETQ. The CDR3 totals 17 residues. The CDR3 DNA reads as TGCGCCAGCAGCTTGGCGGGACTAGCGGGAGAGGCCGGGGAGCTGTTTTTT. Protein: CASSLAGLAGEAGELFF.

V gene TRBV15 combines with J gene TRBJ1-4, with 7 bases that match TRBD1. The CDR3 consists of 13 residues. Per germline, CDR1 LNHNV and CDR2 YYDKDF (reference sequence). The ends lost 6 bases at V and 8 bases at J; junction bases unmatched: 6. The CDR3 sequence is CATSRQGREKLFF. CDR3 DNA sequence: TGTGCCACCAGTCGACAGGGTAGGGAAAAACTGTTTTTT.

This clone occurred a few times. CDR3 DNA: TGTGCCAGCAGTTACTCGAAAGGCCAGGGGGTCGGCTACACCTTC. Protein product: CASSYSKGQGVGYTF. The J gene is TRBJ1-2, the V gene TRBV6-5; 7 nucleotides align to TRBD1. In germline, CDR1 is MNHEY, CDR2 SVGAGI. After removal of 0 bases from V and 8 bases from J, the junction contained 9 bases not matched to a gene. The CDR3 covers 15 residues.

The gene calls are TRBV4-1 and TRBJ2-1; 14 bases fit TRBD2. The germline CDR1 and CDR2 sequences are MGHRA and YSYEKL. The trim removed 4 bases at V and 10 bases at J, leaving 9 bases unmatched. The CDR3 has 16 residues. The CDR3 sequence is CASSLTGTSGSGEQFF. The CDR3 bases are TGCGCCAGCAGCCTTACCGGGACTAGCGGGAGTGGGGAGCAGTTCTTC.